This T cell receptor (beta chain) is drawn from a study of blood T cell repertoires in COVID-19 (dated by TCRdb to the early 2020s). Study-wide context: The collaborator samples originated in the United States, Italy and Spain and spanned the acute and convalescent phases of COVID-19. The material from the prospective study consisted of cDNA or gDNA derived from T cells, B-cell-depleted T cells, or PBMCs. Subjects who had been exposed to COVID-19, were actively infected with it, or had recovered from it provided the deeply sampled blood TCRbeta repertoires that made up the dataset. The repertoires were made available in a free public database intended to serve as a resource for research on the immune response to SARS-CoV-2. The samples were drawn from the first 160 participants of the ongoing ImmuneRACE study and from 1,254 subjects provided by 6 global collaborators. Sample metadata almost always included a de-identified subject ID, COVID-19 status, age in years and sex. Where available, HLA class I and class II types were taken from metadata supplied by the sample provider and were not determined by assay-based typing.

Concerning this clone itself: The specificity of this receptor is unknown. Base qualities are not provided; no much larger clone lies one nucleotide away.

TCRbeta CDR3 regions were amplified from genomic DNA by means of the immunoSEQ Assay, a bias-controlled multiplex PCR. On the study's bioinformatics: Within the assay, amplification of reference gene primers was used to estimate how many nucleated cells each sample contained. To quantify the absolute abundance of each unique TCRbeta CDR3 rearrangement, sequence reads were collapsed and filtered. For each sample, productive Simpson clonality was calculated by taking the square root of Simpson's diversity index across productive rearrangements. The table was pulled from immuneACCESS by TCRdb, which kept in-frame rearrangements only. Such tables lose some clones; where checked, under half of the loss comes from unresolved V genes, and the rest has no known cause. D and trimming were read from the DNA, whereas the V and J calls and clone size are those reported in that table. This sample comprises roughly 250,000 clones, 81% of them detected only once. The ten largest clonotypes hold roughly 2.9% of the sample.

V is clipped by 7 bases and J by 7 bases, and the sequence between their germline boundaries is 16 bases long. Looking up the germline V gene (reference sequence) yields CDR1 LNHDA and CDR2 SQIVND. The CDR3 runs 13 amino acids, cysteine and phenylalanine included. The sequence is cut down to CDR3 DNA, 39 bases in frame from base 1. Whole blood was collected in K2EDTA tubes by collaborating institutions according to the institutions' own protocols. For TCRbeta analysis, collaborators shipped samples as frozen whole blood, isolated PBMCs, or DNA extracted from either of those sample types. Points the paper makes about the study in general: How much clinical and demographic metadata was included differed by source and by participant, and the metadata was provided uncurated.

The chain uses TRBV19 and TRBJ1-2, with the D gene call left open. The TCR was taken from an older woman with active or convalescent COVID-19. The sequenced sample consisted of peripheral blood. The bases read TGTGCCAGTATGGGCGCCCCGGGAGGTGGCTACACCTTC. Translated, it gives CASMGAPGGGYTF.